The entry below gives a single T cell receptor (beta chain) sequence along with its context. Antigen specificity is unknown. Sequencing used cDNA as its template, made by extracting RNA and reverse transcribing it. The protocol was immunoSEQ multiplex PCR, while the TCRdb copy is restricted to in-frame clones and leaves out a portion. The sample includes around 150,000 clones, 60% to 75% of them seen just once. This specimen comes from a study of CD8+ T cells in alopecia areata. General study results and limits: Clonality in the scalp and expanded CD8+ clones ranked among the top 100 were significantly decreased by tofacitinib.

As for treatment: oral pan-JAK inhibitor, 5-10 mg twice daily. It was from alopecia areata patients that lesional scalp punch biopsies and peripheral blood were collected. Trimming stripped 5 bases from V and 3 bases from J, with 7 bases between. The CDR3 contains 12 residues. CDR1 and CDR2 from the germline V gene are MGHDK and SYGVNS. The sample consisted of CD4+ T cells sorted from blood, taken at week 24, from a patient treated with tofacitinib. The genes are TRBV25-1 and TRBJ1-2; D not resolved. This sequence originates from a human donor with alopecia areata. The CDR3 sequence is CASSRGYYGYTF. CDR3 coding DNA: TGTGCCAGCAGTCGGGGATACTATGGCTACACCTTC.